Detailed here is one T cell receptor (beta chain). The V end was cut by 3 bases, the J end by 0 bases, with 18 bases between. This CDR3 is built from 18 residues. Per germline, CDR1 KGHSH and CDR2 LQKENI. This entry comes from a study of blood T cell repertoires in COVID-19. Repertoires were generated with immunoSEQ multiplex PCR, while TCRdb's copy carries only in-frame clones and drops some. The profile shows 130,000 to 150,000 clones, about 83% of them singletons. The chain links TRBV18 to TRBJ1-5; TRBD1 might be the D (6 bases). Specimen: PBMCs or T cells enriched from blood (not recorded which). The origin of this receptor is a woman in her fifties or sixties who had been exposed to COVID-19. The DNA for the CDR3 is TGTGCCAGCTCACCGGTTAGAGGGACACCTAATAGCAATCAGCCCCAGCATTTT. It is translated as CASSPVRGTPNSNQPQHF.